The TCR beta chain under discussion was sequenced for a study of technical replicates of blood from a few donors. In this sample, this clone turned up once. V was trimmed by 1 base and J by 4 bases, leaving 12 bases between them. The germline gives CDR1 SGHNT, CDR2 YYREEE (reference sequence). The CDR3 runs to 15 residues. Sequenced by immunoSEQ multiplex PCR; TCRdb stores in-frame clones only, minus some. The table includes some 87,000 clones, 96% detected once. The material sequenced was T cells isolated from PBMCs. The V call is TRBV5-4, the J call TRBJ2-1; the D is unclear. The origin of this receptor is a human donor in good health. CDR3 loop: CASSLLTAAYNEQFF. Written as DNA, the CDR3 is TGTGCCAGCAGCTTGTTGACGGCAGCGTACAATGAGCAGTTCTTC.